This T cell receptor beta chain was recorded in a study of CD8 T cells in Susac syndrome. Negative magnetic isolation gave CD8+ and CD4+ cells; FACS enriched CD8+ TEMRA. With random hexamers, roughly 0.5 to 1 ug RNA was reverse transcribed. Multiplex PCR with immunoSEQ amplified the TCR beta CDR3 across 54 Vbeta and 13 Jbeta. A single record per CDR3 protein comes from TCRdb applying MiXCR to the immunoSEQ multiplex PCR reads. The sample contains 250,000 to 300,000 distinct CDR3 sequences, approximately 85% of which appear only once. The germline gives CDR1 LNHNV, CDR2 YYDKDF (reference sequence). The length of the CDR3 is 17 residues. J gave up 5 bases and V 0 bases, and 8 bases lay outside the gene matches.

V and J are TRBV15 and TRBJ2-7; TRBD2 agrees at 12 bases. This TCR was sampled from a human donor with multiple sclerosis. The sequenced material came from CD8+ T cells from PBMCs. For the CDR3, the DNA is TGTGCCACCAGCAGAGACCTGACTAGCGGGAGTAGCCACGAGCAGTACTTC. Protein: CATSRDLTSGSSHEQYF.